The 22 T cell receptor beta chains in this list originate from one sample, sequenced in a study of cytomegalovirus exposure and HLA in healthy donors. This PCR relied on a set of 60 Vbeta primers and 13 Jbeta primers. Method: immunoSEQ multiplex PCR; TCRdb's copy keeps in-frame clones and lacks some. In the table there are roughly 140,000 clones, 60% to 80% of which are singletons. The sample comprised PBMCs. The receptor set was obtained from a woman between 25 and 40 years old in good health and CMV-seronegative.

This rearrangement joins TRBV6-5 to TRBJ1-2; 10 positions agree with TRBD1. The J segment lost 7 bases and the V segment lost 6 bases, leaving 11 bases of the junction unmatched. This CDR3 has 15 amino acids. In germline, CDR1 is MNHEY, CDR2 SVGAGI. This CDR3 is CASRLRGQGLSGYTF. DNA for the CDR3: TGTGCCAGCAGGTTAAGGGGACAGGGGCTGAGTGGCTACACCTTC.

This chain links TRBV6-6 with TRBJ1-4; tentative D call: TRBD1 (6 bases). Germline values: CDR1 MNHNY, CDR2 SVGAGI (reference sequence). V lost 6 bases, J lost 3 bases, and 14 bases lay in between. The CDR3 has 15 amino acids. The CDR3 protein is CASSLQGAANEKLFF. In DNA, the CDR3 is TGTGCCAGCAGCCTACAGGGAGCGGCTAATGAAAAACTGTTTTTT.

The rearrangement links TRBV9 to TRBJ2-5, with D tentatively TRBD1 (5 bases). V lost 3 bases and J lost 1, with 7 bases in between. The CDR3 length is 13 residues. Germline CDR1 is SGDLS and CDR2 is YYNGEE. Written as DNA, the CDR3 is TGTGCCAGCAGCGGGGGCTCCCAAGAGACCCAGTACTTC. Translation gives CASSGGSQETQYF.

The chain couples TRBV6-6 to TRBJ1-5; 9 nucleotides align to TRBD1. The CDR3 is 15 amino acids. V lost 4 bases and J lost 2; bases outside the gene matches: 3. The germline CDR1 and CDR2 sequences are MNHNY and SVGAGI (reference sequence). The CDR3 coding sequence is TGTGCCAGCAGTTTCCGGACAGGGGGCAATCAGCCCCAGCATTTT. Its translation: CASSFRTGGNQPQHF.

This CDR3 is CASRIRGLGDGYTF. For the CDR3, the DNA is TGTGCCAGCAGAATCAGGGGCCTGGGAGATGGCTACACCTTC. The chain recombines TRBV6-4 with TRBJ1-2; weak D call: TRBD1 (6 bases). Per germline, CDR1 MRHNA and CDR2 SNTAGT. The CDR3 consists of 14 residues. Trimming shortened V by 6 bases and J by 6 bases, and 17 bases separated the two germline ends.

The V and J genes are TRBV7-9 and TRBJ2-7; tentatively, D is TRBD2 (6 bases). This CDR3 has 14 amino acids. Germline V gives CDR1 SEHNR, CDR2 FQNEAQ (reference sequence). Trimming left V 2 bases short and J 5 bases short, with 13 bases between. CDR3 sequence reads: CASSLRAGPHEQYF. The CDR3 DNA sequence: TGTGCCAGCAGCTTACGAGCGGGTCCCCACGAGCAGTACTTC.

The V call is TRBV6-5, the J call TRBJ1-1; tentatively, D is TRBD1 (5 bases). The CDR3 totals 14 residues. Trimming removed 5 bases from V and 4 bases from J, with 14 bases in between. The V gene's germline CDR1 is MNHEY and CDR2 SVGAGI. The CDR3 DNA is TGTGCCAGCAGTGATCTTTGGGGGGGCACTGAAGCTTTCTTT. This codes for CASSDLWGGTEAFF.

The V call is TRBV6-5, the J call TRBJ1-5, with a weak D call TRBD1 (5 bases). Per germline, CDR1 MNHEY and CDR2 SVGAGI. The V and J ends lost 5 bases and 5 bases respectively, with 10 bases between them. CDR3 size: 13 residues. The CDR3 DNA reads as TGTGCCAGCAGTGATGCGGGGCATCAGCCCCAGCATTTT. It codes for CASSDAGHQPQHF.

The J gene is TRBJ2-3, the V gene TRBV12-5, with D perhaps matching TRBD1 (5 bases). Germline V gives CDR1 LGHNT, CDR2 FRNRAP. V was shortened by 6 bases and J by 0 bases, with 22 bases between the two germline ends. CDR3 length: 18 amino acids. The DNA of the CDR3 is TGTGCTAGTGGCATACTGCCTGATGGGGCTCGTAGCACAGATACGCAGTATTTT. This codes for CASGILPDGARSTDTQYF.

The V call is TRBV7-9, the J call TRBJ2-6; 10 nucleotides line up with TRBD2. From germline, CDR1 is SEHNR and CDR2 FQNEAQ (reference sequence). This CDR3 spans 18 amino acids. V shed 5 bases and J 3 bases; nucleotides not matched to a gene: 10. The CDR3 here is CASSPDSGRFFGANVLTF. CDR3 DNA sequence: TGTGCCAGCAGCCCAGATAGCGGGAGGTTCTTTGGGGCCAACGTCCTGACTTTC.

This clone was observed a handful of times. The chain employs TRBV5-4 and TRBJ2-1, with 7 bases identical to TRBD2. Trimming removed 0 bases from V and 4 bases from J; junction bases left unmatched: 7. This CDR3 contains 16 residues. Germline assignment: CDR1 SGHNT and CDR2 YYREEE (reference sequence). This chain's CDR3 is CASSLGVSGLYNEQFF. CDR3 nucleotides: TGTGCCAGCAGCTTGGGGGTTAGCGGGTTGTACAATGAGCAGTTCTTC. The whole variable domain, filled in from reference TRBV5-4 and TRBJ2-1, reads ETGVTQSPTHLIKTRGQQVTLRCSSQSGHNTVSWYQQALGQGPQFIFQYYREEENGRGNFPPRFSGLQFPNYSSELNVNALELDDSALYLCASSLGVSGLYNEQFFGPGTRLTVL.

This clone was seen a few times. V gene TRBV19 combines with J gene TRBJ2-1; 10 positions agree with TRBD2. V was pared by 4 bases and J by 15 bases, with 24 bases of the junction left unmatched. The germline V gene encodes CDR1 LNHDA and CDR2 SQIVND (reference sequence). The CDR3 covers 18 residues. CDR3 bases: TGTGCCAGTAGTAGGGGGTTCGGGAGGGGTCTTCCTAGCGGGGGCGGGTTCTTC. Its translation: CASSRGFGRGLPSGGGFF.

CDR3 region: CASSRGQGNIQYF. In DNA form, the CDR3 reads TGTGCCAGCAGTCGCGGACAGGGAAACATTCAGTACTTC. The gene calls are TRBV6-5 and TRBJ2-4; the match to TRBD1 covers 8 bases. Losses at the gene ends were 5 bases for V and 6 bases for J; bases not matched to a gene: 3. The CDR3 consists of 13 residues. The germline V gene has CDR1 MNHEY and CDR2 SVGAGI.

For the CDR3, the DNA is TGTGCCAGCAGTTTAGCCAGGACTAGCGCTGAAGCTTTCTTT. Encoded protein: CASSLARTSAEAFF. This sequence joins TRBV27 and TRBJ1-1; D is uncertain. The germline V and J ends were trimmed by 2 bases and 6 bases, with 13 bases remaining between them. Germline loops: CDR1 MNHEY, CDR2 SMNVEV (reference sequence). CDR3 length: 14 residues.

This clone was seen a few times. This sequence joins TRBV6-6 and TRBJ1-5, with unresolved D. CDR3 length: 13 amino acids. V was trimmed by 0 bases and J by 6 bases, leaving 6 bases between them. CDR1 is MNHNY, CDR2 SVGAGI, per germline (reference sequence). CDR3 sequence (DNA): TGTGCCAGCAGTTACTCGAGGGTTCAGCCCCAGCATTTT. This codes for CASSYSRVQPQHF.

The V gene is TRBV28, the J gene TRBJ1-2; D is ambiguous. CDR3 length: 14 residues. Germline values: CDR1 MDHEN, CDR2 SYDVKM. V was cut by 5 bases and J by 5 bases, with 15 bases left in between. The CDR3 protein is CASSHTTGKYGYTF. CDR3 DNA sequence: TGTGCCAGCAGTCATACGACTGGTAAATATGGCTACACCTTC.

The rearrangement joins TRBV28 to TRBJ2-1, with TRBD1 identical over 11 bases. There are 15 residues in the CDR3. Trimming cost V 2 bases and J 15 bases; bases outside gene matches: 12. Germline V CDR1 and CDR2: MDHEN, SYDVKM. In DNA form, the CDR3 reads TGTGCCAGCAGTTTAGGGACAGGGGGGGAAGATAGGTGGTTCTTC. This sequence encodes CASSLGTGGEDRWFF.

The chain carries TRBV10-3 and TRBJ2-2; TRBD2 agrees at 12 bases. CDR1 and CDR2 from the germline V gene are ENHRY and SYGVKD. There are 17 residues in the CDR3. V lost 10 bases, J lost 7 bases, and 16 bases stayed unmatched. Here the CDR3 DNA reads TGTGCCACCCAGACTAGCGGGAGTTCGCCCGGGAACGGGGAGCTGTTTTTT. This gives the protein CATQTSGSSPGNGELFF.

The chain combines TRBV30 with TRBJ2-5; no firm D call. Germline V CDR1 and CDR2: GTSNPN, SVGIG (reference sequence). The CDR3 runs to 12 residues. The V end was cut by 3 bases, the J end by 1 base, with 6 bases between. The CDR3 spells CAWSVSQETQYF. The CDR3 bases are TGTGCCTGGAGCGTCAGCCAAGAGACCCAGTACTTC.

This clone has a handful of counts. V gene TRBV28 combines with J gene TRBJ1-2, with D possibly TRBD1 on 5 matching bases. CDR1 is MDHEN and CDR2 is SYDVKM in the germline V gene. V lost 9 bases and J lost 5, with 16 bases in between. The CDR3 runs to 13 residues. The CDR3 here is CASLGPNVYGYTF. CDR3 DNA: TGTGCCAGTCTGGGGCCAAACGTGTATGGCTACACCTTC.

CDR3 in amino acids: CASSQDTSGGSQETQYF. In DNA, the CDR3 is TGTGCCAGCAGCCAAGATACTAGCGGGGGTTCTCAAGAGACCCAGTACTTC. V gene TRBV4-2 combines with J gene TRBJ2-5; TRBD2 matches at 11 bases. This CDR3 is built from 17 residues. The V gene end was trimmed by 0 bases and the J gene end by 2 bases; junction bases not matched to a gene: 5. The germline V gene has CDR1 LGHNA and CDR2 YNFKEQ.

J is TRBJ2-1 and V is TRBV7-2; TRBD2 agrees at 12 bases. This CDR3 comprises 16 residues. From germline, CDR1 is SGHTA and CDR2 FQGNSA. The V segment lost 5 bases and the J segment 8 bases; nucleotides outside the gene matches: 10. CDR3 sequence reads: CASSLGTSGHWDEQFF. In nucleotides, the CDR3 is TGTGCCAGCAGCCTAGGGACTAGCGGGCATTGGGATGAGCAGTTCTTC.